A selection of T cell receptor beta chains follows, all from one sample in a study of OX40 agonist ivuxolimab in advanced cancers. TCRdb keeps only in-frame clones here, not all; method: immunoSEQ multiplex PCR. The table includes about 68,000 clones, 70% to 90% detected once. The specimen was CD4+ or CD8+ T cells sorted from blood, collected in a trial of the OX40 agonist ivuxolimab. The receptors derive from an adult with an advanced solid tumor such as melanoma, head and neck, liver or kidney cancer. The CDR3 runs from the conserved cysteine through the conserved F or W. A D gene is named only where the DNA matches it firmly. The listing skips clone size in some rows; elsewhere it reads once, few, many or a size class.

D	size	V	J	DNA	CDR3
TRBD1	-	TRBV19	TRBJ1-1	TGTGCCAGTAGCGCACAGGGGATCCCTGAAGCTTTCTTT	CASSAQGIPEAFF
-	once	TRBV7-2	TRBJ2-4	TGTGCCAGCAGCATTTCAGTGGGGCAGCAAAACATTCAGTACTTC	CASSISVGQQNIQYF
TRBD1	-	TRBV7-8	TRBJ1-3	TGTGCCAGCAGCTTAGCGAGGACAGGGCATGGAAACACCATATATTTT	CASSLARTGHGNTIYF
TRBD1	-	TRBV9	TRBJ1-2	TGTGCCAGCAGCGACTTCATGACAGGGGGCAAGGGCTACACCTTC	CASSDFMTGGKGYTF
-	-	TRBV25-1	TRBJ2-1	TGTGCCAGCAGTGACCCGAATCGGTGGGGTTTCGAGTTCTTC	CASSDPNRWGFEFF
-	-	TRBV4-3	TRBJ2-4	TGCGCCAGCAGCCAAGATAACGCTAGCGCTTTAGCCAAAAACATTCAGTACTTC	CASSQDNASALAKNIQYF
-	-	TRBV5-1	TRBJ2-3	TGCGCCAGCAGCTTGGGAAGCACAGATACGCAGTATTTT	CASSLGSTDTQYF
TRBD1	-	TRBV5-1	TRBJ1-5	TGCGCCAGCAGCTTGGGGGCGGGACAGGGAGATCAGCCCCAGCATTTT	CASSLGAGQGDQPQHF
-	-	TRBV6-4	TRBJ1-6	TGTGCCAGCAGCGAACTTAGCTCCTATAATTCACCCCTCCACTTT	CASSELSSYNSPLHF
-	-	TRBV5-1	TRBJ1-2	TGCGCCAGCAGAAGACAGGACGATGATGGGTATGGCTACACCTTC	CASRRQDDDGYGYTF
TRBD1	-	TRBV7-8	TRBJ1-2	TGTGCCAGCAGCTTAGGGACAGGGTCATATGGCTATGGCTACACCTTC	CASSLGTGSYGYGYTF
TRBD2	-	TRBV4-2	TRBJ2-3	TGTGCCAGCAGCCAAAATCAGGCTAGCGGGGGGCGTCACATGAATACGCAGTATTTT	CASSQNQASGGRHMNTQYF
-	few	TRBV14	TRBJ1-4	TGTGCCAGCAGCCAAGTGGGTGTCACGGAACTGTTTTTT	CASSQVGVTELFF
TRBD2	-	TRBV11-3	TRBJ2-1	TGTGCCAGCAGCTCGGGGGGGTCCTACAATGAGCAGTTCTTC	CASSSGGSYNEQFF
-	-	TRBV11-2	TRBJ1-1	TGTGCCAGCAGCCGAGGGGGGCCCGGAGGACGAAACATTGAAGCTTTCTTT	CASSRGGPGGRNIEAFF
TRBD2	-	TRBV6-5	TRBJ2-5	TGTGCCAGCAGCCAGGGACTAGCGGGCGTGGGGACCCAGTACTTC	CASSQGLAGVGTQYF
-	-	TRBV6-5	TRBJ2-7	TGTGCCAGCAGTTACTCCCCTTACGAGCAGTACTTC	CASSYSPYEQYF
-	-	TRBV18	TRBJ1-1	TGTGCCAGCTCATCCGTGGCTCGTGGCACTGAAGCTTTCTTT	CASSSVARGTEAFF
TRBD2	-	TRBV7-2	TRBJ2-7	TGTGCCAGCAGCTCCGGGACTAGTAATTACGAGCAGTACTTC	CASSSGTSNYEQYF
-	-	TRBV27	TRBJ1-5	TGTGCCAGCAGTTTCGTGGGTTACAATCAGCCCCAGCATTTT	CASSFVGYNQPQHF
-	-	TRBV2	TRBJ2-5	TGTGCCAGCAGTTTAGAGACCCAGTACTTC	CASSLETQYF
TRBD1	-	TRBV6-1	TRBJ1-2	TGTGCCAGCAGTGAAAGGGGGGACAGGGAGGATGGCTACACCTTC	CASSERGDREDGYTF
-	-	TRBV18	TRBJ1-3	TGTGCCAGCTCACCTGTTCCTGATCTTTCTGGAAACACCATATATTTT	CASSPVPDLSGNTIYF
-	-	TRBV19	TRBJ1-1	TGTGCCAGTAGTACCCTCGGACACCTGAACACTGAAGCTTTCTTT	CASSTLGHLNTEAFF
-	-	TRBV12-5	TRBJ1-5	TGTGCTAGTGGCCAGGATTTGGGCAATCAGCCCCAGCATTTT	CASGQDLGNQPQHF
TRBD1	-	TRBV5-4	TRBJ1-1	TGTGCCAGCACAAAGGGGGACAGGTATAACACTGAAGCTTTCTTT	CASTKGDRYNTEAFF
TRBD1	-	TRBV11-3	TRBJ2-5	TGTGCCAGCAGCTTAGGATCCGGGACAGGGGAAGAGACCCAGTACTTC	CASSLGSGTGEETQYF
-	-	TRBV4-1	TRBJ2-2	TGCGCCAGCAGCCAAGTGAGCGGAAGGCTGGACACCGGGGAGCTGTTTTTT	CASSQVSGRLDTGELFF
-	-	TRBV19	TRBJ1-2	TGTGCCAGTAGTGGCCAGTTGGACTATGGCTACACCTTC	CASSGQLDYGYTF
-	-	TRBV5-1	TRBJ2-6	TGCGCCAGCAGCTCCCTCTTTGGGGCCAACGTCCTGACTTTC	CASSSLFGANVLTF
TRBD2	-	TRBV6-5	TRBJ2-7	TGTGCCAGCAGTTACGACCGGGGGGGCCACGAGCAGTACTTC	CASSYDRGGHEQYF
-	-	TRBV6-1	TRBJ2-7	TGTGCCAGCAATTGGGGCAGACTCTCCTACGAGCAGTACTTC	CASNWGRLSYEQYF
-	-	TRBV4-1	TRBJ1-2	TGCGCCAGCAGCCCAACGGACGGCAACTATGGCTACACCTTC	CASSPTDGNYGYTF
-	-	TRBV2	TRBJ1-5	TGTGCCAGCAGTGAGCGGAGACAGGTAGATCAGCCCCAGCATTTT	CASSERRQVDQPQHF
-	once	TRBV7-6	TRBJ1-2	TGTGCCAGCAGCGCGCAGGGGCACTATGGCTACACCTTC	CASSAQGHYGYTF
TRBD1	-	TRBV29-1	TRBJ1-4	TGCAGCGTCATCGGACAGGATAATGAAAAACTGTTTTTT	CSVIGQDNEKLFF
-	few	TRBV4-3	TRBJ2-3	TGCGCCAGCAGGGAAGGGCGGTGGAGCACAGATACGCAGTATTTT	CASREGRWSTDTQYF
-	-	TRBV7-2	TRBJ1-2	TGTGCCAGCAGCCTACAGGGTTATGGCTACACCTTC	CASSLQGYGYTF
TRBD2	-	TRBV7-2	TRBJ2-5	TGTGCCAGCAGCTCCCCCCGCGGGGGAGCGACAGAGACCCAGTACTTC	CASSSPRGGATETQYF
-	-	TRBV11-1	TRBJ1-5	TGTGCCAGCAGCCTCCAGGGTGATCAGCCCCAGCATTTT	CASSLQGDQPQHF
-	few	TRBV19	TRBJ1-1	TGTGCCAGTAGTACTCAGGCGATGAACACTGAAGCTTTCTTT	CASSTQAMNTEAFF